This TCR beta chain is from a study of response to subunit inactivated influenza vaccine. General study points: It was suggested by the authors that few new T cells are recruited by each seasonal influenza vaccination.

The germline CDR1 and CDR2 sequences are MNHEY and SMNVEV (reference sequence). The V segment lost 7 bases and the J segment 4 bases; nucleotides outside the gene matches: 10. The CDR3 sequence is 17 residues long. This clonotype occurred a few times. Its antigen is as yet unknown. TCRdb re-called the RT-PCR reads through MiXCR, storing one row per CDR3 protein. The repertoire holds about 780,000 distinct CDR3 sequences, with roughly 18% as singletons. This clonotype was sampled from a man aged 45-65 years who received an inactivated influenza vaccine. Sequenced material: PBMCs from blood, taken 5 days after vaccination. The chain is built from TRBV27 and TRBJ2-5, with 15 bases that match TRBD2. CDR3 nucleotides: TGTGCCAGCATCCCAGGACTAGCGGGGGGGCCAGTAGAGACCCAGTACTTC. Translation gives CASIPGLAGGPVETQYF.